This T cell receptor (beta chain) originates from a study of T cell responses to AZD1222 COVID-19 vaccine. Using immunoSEQ multiplex PCR, the repertoire was profiled, and TCRdb retains in-frame clones only, with some absent. There are fewer than 150,000 clones in the sample; over 90% occur only once, and about 0.91% lies in the top ten. This clone has just one count. Its antigen is unidentified. Study results and caveats: Spike-specific TCR breadth and depth went up after people got two AZD1222 doses.

The sequencing used peripheral blood, collected on day 0 of AZD1222 vaccination. The sequence derives from an adult in good health.

This chain's CDR3 is CASSLSLGNTIYF. For the CDR3, the DNA is TGTGCCAGCAGTTTATCCCTAGGAAACACCATATATTTT. V gene TRBV12-3 or TRBV12-4 combines with J gene TRBJ1-3; D unclear. CDR3 length: 13 residues. The V end lost 2 bases, the J end lost 4 bases, and 6 bases lay between the germline ends.